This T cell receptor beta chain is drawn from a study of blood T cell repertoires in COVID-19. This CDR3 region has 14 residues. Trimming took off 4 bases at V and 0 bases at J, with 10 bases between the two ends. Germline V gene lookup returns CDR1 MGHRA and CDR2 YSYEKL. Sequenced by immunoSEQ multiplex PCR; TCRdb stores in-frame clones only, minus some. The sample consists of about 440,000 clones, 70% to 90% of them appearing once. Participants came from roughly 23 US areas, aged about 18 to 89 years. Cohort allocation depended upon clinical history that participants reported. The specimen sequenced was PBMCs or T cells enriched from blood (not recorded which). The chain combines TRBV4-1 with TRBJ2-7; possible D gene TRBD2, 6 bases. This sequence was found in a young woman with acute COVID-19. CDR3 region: CASSRGDFSYEQYF. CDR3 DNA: TGCGCCAGCAGCCGTGGGGACTTCTCCTACGAGCAGTACTTC.